This T cell receptor (beta chain) was documented in a study of T cell repertoires in cytomegalovirus infection. Overall study context: Public TCR beta signatures marked donors with CMV infection and the matching HLA.

Study-wide results and limits: It was HLA-C-restricted CMV-specific TCR beta clonotypes that dominated the response ex vivo.

There are 13 residues in the CDR3. Germline V gene data show CDR1 as SGHVT and CDR2 as SQSDAQ. On this clonotype itself: Its specificity is unknown. Mismatch with germline at one junction end may stem from a read error.

TCRdb reanalysed the reads using MiXCR and keeps one entry per CDR3 protein. Counted here are around 770,000 distinct CDR3 sequences, about 29% occurring once; the ten biggest clones make up around 13%. The chain recombines TRBV7-4 with TRBJ1-1; possibly TRBD1 for D (5 bases). The sequence was obtained from a human donor in good health (CMV status not recorded). Some clones in this sample may be carry-over from other donors' samples. Here the sequenced sample was cultured CD8+ T cells from PBMCs, taken from culture after CMV antigen stimulation. This chain's CDR3 is CDSSLAEGTEAFF. DNA for the CDR3: TGTGACAGCAGCTTAGCGGAGGGGACTGAGGCTTTCTTT.